A single sample gave rise to the 18 T cell receptor beta chains below, sequenced in a study of blood T cell repertoires in COVID-19. The repertoire was sequenced with immunoSEQ multiplex PCR; TCRdb's copy has only in-frame clones and lacks some. This sample has some 120,000 clones, with 90% found just once. Sequences were obtained from peripheral blood. These receptors all come from a middle-aged man with active COVID-19.

V gene TRBV19 combines with J gene TRBJ1-2, with D perhaps matching TRBD1 (5 bases). V gave up 0 bases and J gave up 4 bases, with 18 bases separating them. CDR1 is LNHDA and CDR2 is SQIVND in the germline V gene (reference sequence). CDR3 length equals 17 residues. The CDR3 sequence is CASSIDGSGPPIYGYTF. CDR3 DNA sequence: TGTGCCAGTAGTATAGATGGTTCAGGGCCCCCAATCTATGGCTACACCTTC.

V usage is TRBV15 and J usage is TRBJ2-7, with D perhaps matching TRBD1 (6 bases). CDR3 length equals 16 residues. Germline CDR1 reads LNHNV; CDR2 reads YYDKDF (reference sequence). The ends were cut back, 0 bases at V and 3 bases at J, with 15 bases in the middle. This chain's CDR3 is CATSRDYDRIGYEQYF. CDR3 nucleotides: TGTGCCACCAGCAGAGATTACGACAGGATAGGCTACGAGCAGTACTTC.

This clone came up once. The genes are TRBV5-1 and TRBJ2-7; D uncertain. Trimming took 0 bases from V and 1 from J, leaving 11 bases between them. CDR3 length equals 15 residues. In germline, CDR1 is SGHRS, CDR2 YFSETQ. This CDR3 is CASSLEAGGSYEQYF. CDR3 DNA: TGCGCCAGCAGCTTGGAGGCTGGCGGTTCCTACGAGCAGTACTTC. Combining the CDR3 with reference TRBV5-1 and TRBJ2-7 gives the whole variable domain KAGVTQTPRYLIKTRGQQVTLSCSPISGHRSVSWYQQTPGQGLQFLFEYFSETQRNKGNFPGRFSGRQFSNSRSEMNVSTLELGDSALYLCASSLEAGGSYEQYFGPGTRLTVT.

The chain couples TRBV11-3 to TRBJ1-1; 9 bases agree with TRBD1. Germline CDR1 is SGHNT and CDR2 is YENEEA. CDR3 length equals 15 residues. J gave up 3 bases and V 4 bases, and 6 bases lay outside the gene matches. CDR3 sequence: CASSSHRGLYTEAFF. CDR3 bases: TGTGCCAGCAGCTCGCACAGGGGGCTATACACTGAAGCTTTCTTT. Full variable domain (remainder filled in from reference TRBV11-3 and TRBJ1-1): EAGVVQSPRYKIIEKKQPVAFWCNPISGHNTLYWYLQNLGQGPELLIRYENEEAVDDSQLPKDRFSAERLKGVDSTLKIQPAELGDSAVYLCASSSHRGLYTEAFFGQGTRLTVV.

The gene calls are TRBV6-6 and TRBJ2-1, with 7 bases fitting TRBD1. The length of the CDR3 is 15 residues. The germline V gene encodes CDR1 MNHNY and CDR2 SVGAGI (reference sequence). V shed 4 bases and J 1 base; nucleotides not matched to a gene: 4. This CDR3 reads CASSSQGSSYNEQFF. Written as DNA, the CDR3 is TGTGCCAGCAGTTCACAGGGGAGTTCCTACAATGAGCAGTTCTTC.

The DNA of the CDR3 is TGTGCCAGCAGCCAAATTATAGACAATGAGCAGTTCTTC. Its protein is CASSQIIDNEQFF. The chain recombines TRBV3-1 (or the pseudogene TRBV3-2) with TRBJ2-1; D is uncertain. CDR3 length: 13 amino acids. Trimming cost V 2 bases and J 5 bases, with 7 bases left between them. Germline CDR1 reads LGHDT; CDR2 reads YNNKEL (reference sequence).

This rearrangement joins TRBV12-2 to TRBJ2-7; the table names TRBD2, a call not compared with the DNA. TRBV12-2 has pseudogene status. This CDR3 region has 12 residues. Here the CDR3 DNA reads TGTGCAAGTCTCATTAAACGGGAAAAGCAGTACGTC. Residues: CASLIKREKQYV.

The chain uses TRBV25-1 and TRBJ2-5; the match to TRBD1 covers 9 bases. V was clipped by 11 bases and J by 1 base; unmatched bases: 14. Germline V gives CDR1 MGHDK, CDR2 SYGVNS. This CDR3 has 16 residues. The CDR3 loop is CASGALGQGSQETQYF. Written as DNA, the CDR3 is TGTGCCTCCGGTGCCTTAGGACAGGGGTCCCAAGAGACCCAGTACTTC.

The chain links TRBV18 to TRBJ1-2; D perhaps matches TRBD1 (6 bases). V was cut by 5 bases and J by 8 bases, with 15 bases left in between. CDR1 and CDR2 from the germline V gene are KGHSH and LQKENI. CDR3 size: 13 residues. The CDR3 nucleotides are TGTGCCAGCTCATTGGACAGATCCTACGGCTACACCTTC. This encodes CASSLDRSYGYTF.

This chain links TRBV5-8 with TRBJ2-1, with a weak D call TRBD1 (6 bases). CDR1 is SGHTS and CDR2 is YDEGEE in the germline V gene. The CDR3 spans 18 residues. The germline V and J ends were trimmed by 2 bases and 3 bases, with 21 bases remaining between them. The DNA of the CDR3 is TGTGCCAGCAGCTTACAAACCTTGGGGACACAGCTCTACAATGAGCAGTTCTTC. Translated: CASSLQTLGTQLYNEQFF.

For this clone: Other DNA sequences in this sample translate to the same CDR3. V is TRBV11-3 and J is TRBJ1-1; 8 nucleotides agree with TRBD1. V gave up 6 bases and J gave up 4 bases; unmatched junction bases: 4. CDR1 and CDR2 (germline): SGHNT, YENEEA. CDR3 size: 13 residues. The CDR3 protein is CASSLDRGTEAFF. The DNA for the CDR3 is TGTGCCAGCAGTCTCGACAGGGGCACTGAAGCTTTCTTT.

The chain couples TRBV6-5 to TRBJ2-1, with 7 bases matching TRBD2. Germline V gene sequence: CDR1 MNHEY, CDR2 SVGAGI. V trimming: 0 bases; J trimming: 4 bases; junction bases outside the gene matches: 3. This CDR3 comprises 15 residues. The CDR3 coding sequence is TGTGCCAGCAGTTACTCAAGGGGAGGGTACAATGAGCAGTTCTTC. It codes for CASSYSRGGYNEQFF.

The chain couples TRBV19 to TRBJ2-5; TRBD1 aligns across 11 bases. In germline, CDR1 is LNHDA, CDR2 SQIVND (reference sequence). With V trimmed by 1 base and J by 5 bases, 9 bases remained unmatched. The length of the CDR3 is 17 residues. For the CDR3, the DNA is TGTGCCAGTAGTATAGCCACCGGACAGGGGGCGAAGGAGACCCAGTACTTC. Translated: CASSIATGQGAKETQYF.

The gene calls are TRBV5-6 and TRBJ1-3, with TRBD1 as a possible D gene (5 bases). The germline V and J ends were trimmed by 2 bases and 1 base, with 10 bases remaining between them. The CDR3 is made up of 15 amino acids. Germline CDR1 reads SGHDT; CDR2 reads YYEEEE. The CDR3 nucleotides read TGTGCCAGCAGCTTAGGCGGGGGATCTGGAAACACCATATATTTT. Translated: CASSLGGGSGNTIYF.

This clone appeared a few times. This rearrangement joins TRBV7-9 to TRBJ2-1; the D gene is possibly TRBD1 (5 bases). This CDR3 comprises 19 residues. V lost 6 bases, J lost 5 bases, and 29 bases lay in between. CDR1 SEHNR and CDR2 FQNEAQ come from the germline V gene (reference sequence). CDR3 DNA sequence: TGTGCCAGCAGGAGAGGTAGGGGCTTAAAGGTCCCCAAACACAATGAGCAGTTCTTC. Amino acid sequence: CASRRGRGLKVPKHNEQFF. Filled out from reference TRBV7-9 and TRBJ2-1, the complete variable domain reads DTGVSQNPRHKITKRGQNVTFRCDPISEHNRLYWYRQTLGQGPEFLTYFQNEAQLEKSRLLSDRFSAERPKGSFSTLEIQRTEQGDSAMYLCASRRGRGLKVPKHNEQFFGPGTRLTVL.

V usage is TRBV2 and J usage is TRBJ2-7; 7 bases line up with TRBD2. J lost 5 bases, V lost 4 bases, and 11 bases had no gene match. Germline-derived CDR1 and CDR2 are SNHLY and FYNNEI. The CDR3 sequence is 15 residues long. CDR3 DNA sequence: TGTGCCAGCAGTGTCGCTGGGCGGGAGAGGGACGAGCAGTACGTC. Protein: CASSVAGRERDEQYV.

The rearrangement uses TRBV6-2 or TRBV6-3 and TRBJ1-5; TRBD1 matches 7 bases. The CDR3 is 16 amino acids. V dropped 6 bases and J dropped 9; count of bases not matched to a gene: 17. Germline V CDR1 and CDR2: MNHEY, SVGEGT. The CDR3 nucleotides read TGTGCCAGCAGCCTCGGTAATTATCAGGGGGTCCGGCCCCAGCATTTT. It encodes CASSLGNYQGVRPQHF.

The chain has TRBV7-8 and TRBJ2-4; 7 bases line up with TRBD1. Germline-derived CDR1 and CDR2 are SGHVS and FQNEAQ. V shed 4 bases, J shed 0 bases, and the junction held 9 bases outside the gene matches. The CDR3 has 17 amino acids. The CDR3 bases are TGTGCCAGCAGCTCGGTCACAGGGGAAAAAGCCAAAAACATTCAGTACTTC. The encoded protein is CASSSVTGEKAKNIQYF.